This T cell receptor (beta chain) derives from a study of breast tumors, draining lymph nodes, adjacent tissues. Overall study findings and caveats: Compared with basal-like, luminal-like tumors shared significantly more repertoire with nontumor tissue. Data only fit, rather than demonstrated, lymph node origin of most tumor T cells. Compared with lymph nodes, tumors were less diverse; compared with nontumor tissue, more.

CDR1 is MNHNY and CDR2 is SVGAGI in the germline V gene (reference sequence). V was trimmed by 0 bases and J by 0 bases, leaving 18 bases between them. The CDR3 has 19 amino acids. Axillary draining lymph nodes of breast cancer patients supplied the node samples. One entry per CDR3 protein, called by TCRdb with MiXCR from the multiplex PCR reads. The sample has 200,000 to 250,000 distinct CDR3 sequences, about a third seen once. This clonotype occurred many times. As yet, its antigen is unknown. What was sequenced was axillary lymph node tissue. This sequence was found in a female donor with breast cancer. Some clones in this sample may be carry-over from other donors' samples. V is TRBV6-6 and J is TRBJ1-3; D gene unclear. CDR3 protein: CASSYSITQDGVSGNTIYF. The CDR3 bases are TGTGCCAGCAGTTACTCGATTACCCAGGACGGAGTCTCTGGAAACACCATATATTTT.